Listed below are T cell receptor beta chains from one sample, sequenced in a study of metastatic and nonmetastatic thyroid tumors. Using MiXCR, TCRdb reanalyzed the PCR reads. In the table there are tens of thousands of clones, less than 20% of which are singletons. Sequencing was carried out using blood. Source of these receptors: a female donor with papillary thyroid cancer or a benign thyroid nodule (not recorded which). Some clones in this sample may be carry-over from other donors' samples. Each CDR3 is given with its conserved first and last residue. Fields, in order: V gene, J gene, D gene, clone size, CDR3 protein, CDR3 DNA. D genes are given only for firm matches. Not every row has a clone size; where given, it reads once, few, many or a size class.

>TRBV6-1|TRBJ1-5|TRBD1|many
CASSKGTGIWQPQHF
TGTGCCAGCAGTAAGGGGACAGGGATATGGCAGCCCCAGCATTTT
>TRBV4-1|TRBJ2-1|TRBD2|many
CASSSTSESYNEQFF
TGCGCCAGCAGCTCCACTAGCGAGTCCTACAATGAGCAGTTCTTC
>TRBV27|TRBJ2-7|.|medium-sized
CASSLGHWTSSYEQYF
TGTGCCAGCAGTTTGGGACACTGGACCAGCTCCTACGAGCAGTACTTC
>TRBV6-1|TRBJ1-5|.|few
CASLSTGGPQHF
TGTGCCAGCTTGTCAACTGGAGGGCCCCAGCATTTT
>TRBV19|TRBJ1-1|.|.
CASSIGGGLATEAFF
TGTGCCAGTAGTATAGGCGGGGGGCTCGCCACTGAAGCTTTCTTT
>TRBV7-9|TRBJ2-1|TRBD1|many
CASSPGTGYEQFF
TGTGCCAGCAGCCCCGGGACAGGGTATGAGCAGTTCTTC
>TRBV5-6|TRBJ2-1|TRBD2|many
CASSLGLADKFF
TGTGCCAGCAGCTTGGGACTAGCGGATAAGTTCTTC
>TRBV3-1|TRBJ2-7|.|many
CASSQGGYEQYF
TGTGCCAGCAGCCAAGGAGGGTACGAGCAGTACTTC
>TRBV11-2|TRBJ2-3|TRBD1|many
CASSSGTGVSDTQYF
TGTGCCAGCAGCTCCGGGACAGGGGTTTCTGATACGCAGTATTTT
>TRBV7-9|TRBJ2-7|TRBD1|many
CASSLGTGRSYEQYF
TGTGCCAGCAGCTTGGGGACAGGGAGATCCTACGAGCAGTACTTC
>TRBV28|TRBJ1-2|.|many
CASSPAGGTAIENGYTF
TGTGCCAGCAGTCCAGCGGGCGGGACGGCAATTGAAAATGGCTACACCTTC
>TRBV6-5|TRBJ2-3|TRBD2|many
CASSYSDSGNTDTQYF
TGTGCCAGCAGTTACTCGGATAGCGGGAACACAGATACGCAGTATTTT
>TRBV3-1|TRBJ2-5|.|many
CASSQRGSETQYF
TGTGCCAGCAGCCAGAGGGGCTCAGAGACCCAGTACTTC
>TRBV27|TRBJ2-3|TRBD2|many
CASSLSGRRTDTQYF
TGTGCCAGCAGTTTAAGCGGGAGGAGGACAGATACGCAGTATTTT
>TRBV6-4|TRBJ2-1|.|.
CANSTGRGQVNEQFF
TGTGCCAACAGTACCGGACGGGGCCAGGTGAATGAGCAGTTCTTC
>TRBV7-9|TRBJ1-1|.|many
CASSLLTEAFF
TGTGCCAGCAGCTTATTGACTGAAGCTTTCTTT
>TRBV30|TRBJ2-2|.|.
CAWSFEWGNTGELFF
TGTGCCTGGAGCTTCGAATGGGGGAACACCGGGGAGCTGTTTTTT
>TRBV12-5|TRBJ2-3|.|many
CASGPGVGVPSTDTQYF
TGTGCTAGTGGCCCCGGCGTAGGGGTTCCCTCCACAGATACGCAGTATTTT
>TRBV4-2|TRBJ1-6|.|.
CASSTSGGNSPLHF
TGTGCCAGCAGCACCAGCGGGGGTAATTCACCCCTCCACTTT